A single sample gave rise to the 2 T cell receptor beta chains below, sequenced in a study of identical twins. Each CDR3 protein is one row after TCRdb ran MiXCR on the 5' RACE reads. The sample consists of under 800,000 distinct CDR3 sequences, 21% of them appearing once. These same records also appear under a second study, on T cells expressing NK-cell markers.

Input material: PBMCs. The source of these receptors is a woman aged 18-30 years in good health.

This clonotype appeared a single time. V gene TRBV5-1 combines with J gene TRBJ1-2, with 9 bases matching TRBD1. The CDR3 loop spans 14 amino acids. CDR1 is SGHRS, CDR2 YFSETQ, per germline. V lost 4 bases and J lost 8; bases outside the gene matches: 9. CDR3 DNA: TGCGCCAGCAGCACAGCCGGGACAGGGAGAGGCTACACCTTC. This sequence encodes CASSTAGTGRGYTF.

The sample holds a few counts of this clonotype. The chain combines TRBV12-3 or TRBV12-4 with TRBJ2-1; D gene ambiguous. This CDR3 has 14 amino acids. With 0 bases removed from V and 6 bases from J, the gap between germline ends came to 9 bases. The CDR3 region is CASSLAGTINEQFF. CDR3 DNA: TGTGCCAGCAGTTTAGCGGGTACCATCAATGAGCAGTTCTTC.